These T cell receptor beta chains were read from a single sample in a study of T cell responses to AZD1222 COVID-19 vaccine. The data were produced by immunoSEQ multiplex PCR, yet TCRdb's version contains in-frame clones alone and is incomplete. The sample has 150,000 or so clones, roughly 92% seen once. The input for sequencing was peripheral blood, taken on day 0 of AZD1222 vaccination. These receptors all come from an adult in good health. CDR3s leave out the opening cysteine and the closing phenylalanine or tryptophan. The order of the fields is CDR3 length, V gene, D gene, J gene, CDR3 protein. D genes are given only for firm matches.

len: 12
v_gene: TRBV2
d_gene: .
j_gene: TRBJ1-6
CDR3aa: ASSNHLVGSPLH

len: 13
v_gene: TRBV19
d_gene: TRBD1
j_gene: TRBJ1-1
CDR3aa: ASSITGQRNTEAF

len: 12
v_gene: TRBV7-9
d_gene: .
j_gene: TRBJ2-5
CDR3aa: ASSLAHPHETQY

len: 16
v_gene: TRBV20-1
d_gene: TRBD2
j_gene: TRBJ2-5
CDR3aa: SASGRYVLTSGKETQY

len: 10
v_gene: TRBV7-9
d_gene: .
j_gene: TRBJ2-7
CDR3aa: ASSPATYEQY

len: 14
v_gene: TRBV6-5
d_gene: TRBD2
j_gene: TRBJ2-7
CDR3aa: ASSYSGLGGFYEQY

len: 12
v_gene: TRBV12-2
d_gene: .
j_gene: TRBJ1-5
CDR3aa: ASRLVVGPQPQH

len: 12
v_gene: TRBV2
d_gene: .
j_gene: TRBJ1-5
CDR3aa: ASSAFSSNQPQH

len: 10
v_gene: TRBV12-3/TRBV12-4
d_gene: .
j_gene: TRBJ2-1
CDR3aa: ASSLVGNEQF

len: 14
v_gene: TRBV7-2
d_gene: .
j_gene: TRBJ1-3
CDR3aa: ASSLVSRTSGNTIY

len: 12
v_gene: TRBV19
d_gene: .
j_gene: TRBJ1-1
CDR3aa: ASSIQGSVTEAF

len: 12
v_gene: TRBV9
d_gene: .
j_gene: TRBJ1-4
CDR3aa: ASRQEGANEKLF